Presented here are 7 T cell receptor beta chains from one specimen sequenced in a study of blood T cell repertoires in COVID-19. This table comes from immunoSEQ multiplex PCR, and its TCRdb copy is limited to in-frame clones, with some not included. The sample includes around 160,000 clones, under 90% of them seen just once. Sequenced material: peripheral blood. These receptors all stem from an elderly woman with acute or convalescent COVID-19.

This clone was counted a few times. The V call is TRBV5-4, the J call TRBJ2-6; the D is unclear. Trimming left V 4 bases short and J 7 bases short, with 15 bases between. Germline V gives CDR1 SGHNT, CDR2 YYREEE (reference sequence). CDR3 length: 15 amino acids. The DNA for the CDR3 is TGTGCCAGCAGCCCCCGACTCTTAGGTGCCAACGTCCTGACTTTC. It encodes CASSPRLLGANVLTF.

J is TRBJ2-1 and V is TRBV10-3; 9 bases align to TRBD1. The CDR3 runs to 15 residues. Germline CDR1 reads ENHRY; CDR2 reads SYGVKD. Unmatched junction bases numbered 6, after V lost 4 bases and J lost 5 bases. CDR3 DNA: TGTGCCATCAGTGTCGGACAGGGGTCCCACAATGAGCAGTTCTTC. Translation gives CAISVGQGSHNEQFF.

This clone was seen a single time. This chain links TRBV10-3 with TRBJ1-3; 7 nucleotides agree with TRBD1. Germline V CDR1 and CDR2: ENHRY, SYGVKD. The junction had 23 bases not matched to a gene; V was cut back by 2 bases and J by 4 bases. The CDR3 extends over 21 amino acids. Here the CDR3 reads CAISEPHINDRALRSGNTIYF. In nucleotides, the CDR3 is TGTGCCATCAGTGAGCCCCATATTAACGACAGGGCGTTAAGGTCGGGAAACACCATATATTTT.

This clone was observed a handful of times. The chain couples TRBV20-1 to TRBJ2-7; 15 nucleotides agree with TRBD2. The CDR3 length is 17 residues. With 3 bases clipped from V and 1 base from J, the junction kept 7 bases outside the gene matches. Germline V gives CDR1 DFQATT, CDR2 SNEGSKA (reference sequence). Written as DNA, the CDR3 is TGCAGTGCTAGTGGACTAGCGGGAGGGAAAGGGTCCTACGAGCAGTACTTC. Translated: CSASGLAGGKGSYEQYF.

The chain has TRBV4-3 and TRBJ2-1; 7 bases line up with TRBD1. The CDR3 loop spans 16 amino acids. J gave up 3 bases and V 0 bases, and 5 bases lay outside the gene matches. CDR1 and CDR2 from the germline V gene are LGHNA and YSLEER. For the CDR3, the DNA is TGCGCCAGCAGCCAAGATCCCAGGGGGAACTACAATGAGCAGTTCTTC. This codes for CASSQDPRGNYNEQFF.

The rearrangement joins TRBV11-2 to TRBJ1-4; TRBD1 aligns across 8 bases. This CDR3 comprises 14 residues. Germline V gene data show CDR1 as SGHAT and CDR2 as FQNNGV. After removal of 1 base from V and 8 bases from J, the junction contained 3 bases not matched to a gene. The CDR3: CASSLGTGFEKLFF. The DNA of the CDR3 is TGTGCCAGCAGCTTAGGGACAGGGTTCGAAAAACTGTTTTTT.

This rearrangement joins TRBV3-1 (or the pseudogene TRBV3-2) to TRBJ1-1; D perhaps matches TRBD1 (6 bases). CDR3 length equals 11 residues. Germline assignment: CDR1 LGHDT and CDR2 YNNKEL (reference sequence). Trimming stripped 4 bases from V and 7 bases from J, with 7 bases between. CDR3 amino acids: CASSLDSEAFF. Written as DNA, the CDR3 is TGTGCCAGCAGCCTGGACAGTGAAGCTTTCTTT.